Each of the 9 T cell receptor beta chains below was sequenced from the same sample in a study of shared T cell receptors in the human thymus. The assay was immunoSEQ multiplex PCR, and TCRdb's table has in-frame clones only and misses some. There are hundreds of thousands of clones in the sample; more than 75% occur only once, and under 0.01% lies in the top ten. Another study also made use of these data, one on human thymus T cells.

Sequences were obtained from thymocytes. These TCRs come from a boy younger than two with a congenital heart defect.

Here the CDR3 reads CASSIGLAGDTGELFF. The CDR3 DNA reads as TGTGCCAGCAGCATTGGACTAGCGGGCGACACCGGGGAGCTGTTTTTT. The chain joins TRBV7-6 to TRBJ2-2; 11 nucleotides align to TRBD2. This CDR3 spans 16 amino acids. CDR1 and CDR2 from the germline V gene are SGHVS and FNYEAQ. V was clipped by 5 bases and J by 3 bases; unmatched bases: 5.

J is TRBJ1-6 and V is TRBV6-1; 7 bases are a match to TRBD1. Germline V gives CDR1 MNHNS, CDR2 SASEGT. The junction had 10 bases not matched to a gene; V was cut back by 7 bases and J by 13 bases. The CDR3 loop spans 13 amino acids. The CDR3 loop reads CASTTGQIYPLHF. CDR3 nucleotide sequence: TGTGCCAGCACCACGGGACAGATATATCCCCTCCACTTT.

CDR3 amino acids: CASGMGGASNYGYTF. In DNA, the CDR3 is TGTGCCAGCGGGATGGGGGGGGCATCTAACTATGGCTACACCTTC. The chain has TRBV7-6 and TRBJ1-2; a weak D match, TRBD1 (6 bases). Trimming took off 8 bases at V and 0 bases at J, with 16 bases between the two ends. Germline V gene lookup returns CDR1 SGHVS and CDR2 FNYEAQ. The CDR3 extends over 15 amino acids.

The chain carries TRBV29-1 and TRBJ2-1, with 8 bases identical to TRBD2. This CDR3 comprises 13 residues. Trimming removed 2 bases from V and 10 bases from J; junction bases left unmatched: 7. Germline CDR1 is SQVTM and CDR2 is ANQGSEA. In DNA, the CDR3 is TGCAGCGTTGAAAAAGCGGGAGACCGGGAGCAGTTCTTC. It specifies CSVEKAGDREQFF.

This chain links TRBV21-1 with TRBJ2-7; the table's D call of TRBD2 was not tested on the DNA. TRBV21-1 is termed a pseudogene. This CDR3 comprises 16 residues. CDR3 nucleotide sequence: TGTGCCAGCAGCCCCCCAAGTGGGAGGGAGGGCCATGAGCAGTACTTC. Translating it yields CASSPPSGREGHEQYF.

This clone was seen once. The chain employs TRBV27 and TRBJ2-7, with D perhaps TRBD2 (5 bases). The CDR3 spans 16 residues. Trimming removed 6 bases from V and 2 bases from J, with 20 bases in between. Germline V gives CDR1 MNHEY, CDR2 SMNVEV (reference sequence). The CDR3 loop reads CASRRRSLGVPYEQYF. CDR3 DNA sequence: TGTGCCAGCAGAAGAAGGAGCCTCGGGGTCCCCTACGAGCAGTACTTC.

The chain is built from TRBV5-1 and TRBJ2-2; maybe TRBD1 (6 bases). CDR1 is SGHRS and CDR2 is YFSETQ in the germline V gene. V lost 5 bases and J lost 0, with 14 bases in between. The CDR3 sequence is 16 residues long. CDR3 nucleotides: TGCGCCAGCAGACCCTGGACAGTAGCGAACACCGGGGAGCTGTTTTTT. Its translation is CASRPWTVANTGELFF.

Remarks on this clone: A junction end diverges from the germline sequence, so it may reflect a read error. The V and J genes are TRBV28 and TRBJ2-4; the match to TRBD1 covers 9 bases. The CDR3 sequence is 12 residues long. CDR1 is MDHEN and CDR2 is SYDVKM in the germline V gene. CDR3 DNA sequence: TGTGCCAGCAGTCGCCAAGACAGGGGGATTCGCTTC. As protein: CASSRQDRGIRF.

The V call is TRBV20-1, the J call TRBJ2-3; no clear D gene. CDR1 and CDR2 from the germline V gene are DFQATT and SNEGSKA (reference sequence). CDR3 length equals 10 residues. Trimming cost V 5 bases and J 4 bases, with 4 bases left between them. The CDR3 loop is CSAHSDTQYF. The CDR3 region has the DNA TGCAGTGCTCATTCAGATACGCAGTATTTT.